The 5 T cell receptor beta chains reported below all come from one sample, sequenced in a study of CD8 T cells in ankylosing spondylitis. TCRdb reprocessed the 5' RACE reads via MiXCR and lists one record per CDR3 protein. The data show around 300,000 distinct CDR3 sequences, with approximately 10% seen just once and 9.1% held by the top ten. Sequenced sample: blood, either unsorted or a sorted T cell fraction (not recorded which). The receptors derive from a female donor with ankylosing spondylitis or in good health (not recorded which).

Only a few counts were recorded for this clonotype. CDR3 DNA: TGTGCCACCAGTGATGCACCAGGGGTGGTCTCTGGGGCCAACGTCCTGACTTTC. This codes for CATSDAPGVVSGANVLTF. This chain links TRBV24-1 with TRBJ2-6; D may be TRBD1 (6 bases). This CDR3 is 18 amino acids long. The V end lost 3 bases, the J end lost 0 bases, and 14 bases lay between the germline ends. Germline V gives CDR1 KGHDR, CDR2 SFDVKD.

This clonotype occurred many times. The genes are TRBV10-3 and TRBJ1-2, with 10 bases lining up with TRBD1. V trimming: 5 bases; J trimming: 1 base; junction bases outside the gene matches: 4. This CDR3 comprises 15 residues. Germline V CDR1 and CDR2: ENHRY, SYGVKD. CDR3 coding DNA: TGTGCCATCAGTAAAGGACAGGGGGATAACTATGGCTACACCTTC. This translates into CAISKGQGDNYGYTF.

The rearrangement links TRBV4-1 to TRBJ2-3, with D possibly matching TRBD1 (7 bases). The CDR3 is made up of 15 amino acids. Germline CDR1 MGHRA, CDR2 YSYEKL. V was pared by 3 bases and J by 5 bases, with 15 bases between. CDR3 nucleotides: TGCGCCAGCAGCCAGGAGGGACAGTTTCTAGATACGCAGTATTTT. As protein: CASSQEGQFLDTQYF.

This clonotype was seen repeatedly, ten times or more. The chain carries TRBV28 and TRBJ2-1; 8 nucleotides line up with TRBD2. Germline CDR1 and CDR2: MDHEN and SYDVKM. The CDR3 length is 13 residues. The J segment lost 6 bases and the V segment lost 6 bases, leaving 4 bases of the junction unmatched. The CDR3 loop is CASRAGGANEQFF. CDR3 DNA sequence: TGTGCCAGCAGGGCGGGAGGAGCCAATGAGCAGTTCTTC. Complete variable domain (other parts from reference TRBV28 and TRBJ2-1): DVKVTQSSRYLVKRTGEKVFLECVQDMDHENMFWYRQDPGLGLRLIYFSYDVKMKEKGDIPEGYSVSREKKERFSLILESASTNQTSMYLCASRAGGANEQFFGPGTRLTVL.

This clonotype was counted at least ten times. This chain links TRBV10-3 with TRBJ1-5; 7 bases are a match to TRBD1. Germline trimming cut 6 bases from V and 5 bases from J; bases unmatched to any gene: 4. This CDR3 has 13 amino acids. CDR1 and CDR2 from the germline V gene are ENHRY and SYGVKD. CDR3 DNA sequence: TGTGCCATCAGCACCACAGGGGATCAGCCCCAGCATTTT. Protein sequence: CAISTTGDQPQHF.